This T cell receptor beta chain was recovered during a study of breast tumors, draining lymph nodes, adjacent tissues. Study observations and caveats: That most tumor T cells come from lymph nodes remained unproven. The data were judged consistent with most tumor T cells coming from lymph node and expanding in tumor. Compared with lymph nodes, tumors were less diverse; compared with nontumor tissue, more.

Breast cancer patients provided tissue from their axillary draining lymph nodes. Each CDR3 protein is one row after TCRdb ran MiXCR on the multiplex PCR reads. This sample carries approximately 130,000 distinct CDR3 sequences, approximately 20% of them seen once, and the ten largest clones take just over 2.5%. The CDR3 totals 11 residues. CDR1 is SQVTM and CDR2 is ANQGSEA in the germline V gene. V shed 7 bases and J shed 2 bases, with 9 bases lying between them. A word on this clonotype: Its antigen is as yet unknown. A much larger clone differs by one base, so this may be a read error.

J is TRBJ2-7 and V is TRBV29-1; possible D gene TRBD2, 5 bases. The sample consisted of axillary lymph node tissue. The receptor was isolated from a female donor with breast cancer. Some clones in this sample may be carry-over from other donors' samples. The CDR3 protein is CSAVGAYEQYF. The CDR3 DNA follows: TGCAGCGCTGTCGGGGCCTACGAGCAGTACTTC.